The 29 T cell receptor beta chains given below trace back to one sample, sequenced in a study of blood T cells in healthy people across ages. A second PCR of 7 to 11 cycles used a sample-barcoded 5' primer and a J-beta primer mix. TCRdb re-derived calls from the 5' RACE reads in MiXCR, one entry per CDR3 protein. Of over 600,000 distinct CDR3 sequences listed, around two fifths are singletons. The sample taken for sequencing was blood. The receptors stem from a man older than 75 in good health.

There are a few counts of this clonotype. V and J are TRBV7-3 and TRBJ2-3, with D hard to call. Trimming left V 5 bases short and J 4 bases short, with 13 bases between. From germline, CDR1 is SGHTA and CDR2 FQGTGA. The CDR3 runs 14 residues. The CDR3 loop is CASSNRANADTQYF. CDR3 coding DNA: TGTGCCAGCAGCAACCGGGCAAACGCAGATACGCAGTATTTT.

This chain uses TRBV5-1 with TRBJ2-5, with D unresolved. The ends were cut back, 0 bases at V and 2 bases at J, with 8 bases in the middle. The CDR3 covers 14 residues. Germline values: CDR1 SGHRS, CDR2 YFSETQ. CDR3 sequence (DNA): TGCGCCAGCAGCTTGGGTCAGACTCAAGAGACCCAGTACTTC. It translates to CASSLGQTQETQYF.

The chain uses TRBV20-1 and TRBJ2-1; D not certain. The germline V and J ends were trimmed by 0 bases and 6 bases, with 15 bases remaining between them. The V gene's germline CDR1 is DFQATT and CDR2 SNEGSKA (reference sequence). The CDR3 has 15 amino acids. The CDR3, as DNA: TGCAGTGCTAGAGATCGGACCCAACCCGGCAATGAGCAGTTCTTC. Protein sequence: CSARDRTQPGNEQFF.

This sequence joins TRBV7-3 and TRBJ1-1; tentative D call: TRBD1 (6 bases). Trimming cost V 5 bases and J 4 bases, with 14 bases left between them. This CDR3 has 14 residues. Germline V CDR1 and CDR2: SGHTA, FQGTGA. CDR3 in DNA: TGTGCCAGCAGCGCACAGGGCGCCAGCACTGAAGCTTTCTTT. Translation gives CASSAQGASTEAFF.

CDR3 nucleotides: TGTGCCAGCAGCTTAAGGGGGACCCGAATTACGGGCCAGACAGATACGCAGTATTTT. Translation: CASSLRGTRITGQTDTQYF. The chain uses TRBV7-2 and TRBJ2-3, with D possibly being TRBD1 (6 bases). The germline gives CDR1 SGHTA, CDR2 FQGNSA. The CDR3 sequence is 19 residues long. V lost 2 bases, J lost 3 bases, and 24 bases lay in between. Drawing the rest from reference TRBV7-2 and TRBJ2-3, the complete variable domain is GAGVSQSPSNKVTEKGKDVELRCDPISGHTALYWYRQSLGQGLEFLIYFQGNSAPDKSGLPSDRFSAERTGGSVSTLTIQRTQQEDSAVYLCASSLRGTRITGQTDTQYFGPGTRLTVL.

The chain joins TRBV4-1 to TRBJ2-7; D unclear. Trimming stripped 3 bases from V and 7 bases from J, with 16 bases between. Germline V gives CDR1 MGHRA, CDR2 YSYEKL. The CDR3 has 14 amino acids. CDR3 bases: TGCGCCAGCAGCCACCCAACCCGGGTGGGGGAGCAGTACTTC. Protein product: CASSHPTRVGEQYF.

As DNA, the CDR3 is TGTGCCAGCAGCTTAGGCCTCCACAAGAACACTGAAGCTTTCTTT. Translating gives CASSLGLHKNTEAFF. The chain has TRBV7-9 and TRBJ1-1; D gene uncertain. The CDR3 has 15 residues. With 1 base removed from V and 1 base from J, the gap between germline ends came to 10 bases. Germline loops: CDR1 SEHNR, CDR2 FQNEAQ (reference sequence). Full variable domain (outside the CDR3, taken from reference TRBV7-9 and TRBJ1-1): DTGVSQNPRHKITKRGQNVTFRCDPISEHNRLYWYRQTLGQGPEFLTYFQNEAQLEKSRLLSDRFSAERPKGSFSTLEIQRTEQGDSAMYLCASSLGLHKNTEAFFGQGTRLTVV.

The chain carries TRBV6-5 and TRBJ2-3; TRBD2 aligns across 12 bases. CDR1 MNHEY and CDR2 SVGAGI come from the germline V gene. V lost 6 bases, J lost 5 bases, and 3 bases stayed unmatched. This CDR3 has 14 amino acids. The CDR3 sequence: CASRPTSGGDTQYF. The CDR3 DNA is TGTGCCAGCAGACCGACTAGCGGGGGAGATACGCAGTATTTT.

This clonotype was detected only a few times. The chain links TRBV15 to TRBJ2-2; 9 bases map to TRBD2. The CDR3 contains 14 residues. With 7 bases clipped from V and 4 bases from J, the junction kept 4 bases outside the gene matches. Per the germline V gene, CDR1 is LNHNV and CDR2 is YYDKDF (reference sequence). DNA for the CDR3: TGTGCCACCAATCTAGCGGGAAGCACCGGGGAGCTGTTTTTT. It encodes CATNLAGSTGELFF.

This clonotype was seen a few times. The CDR3 coding sequence is TGCAGTGCTAGCACTAGCAATGAGCAGTTCTTC. Amino acids: CSASTSNEQFF. The chain couples TRBV20-1 to TRBJ2-1, with D possibly matching TRBD2 (5 bases). The V and J ends lost 3 bases and 6 bases respectively, with 6 bases between them. Germline CDR1 DFQATT, CDR2 SNEGSKA (reference sequence). The CDR3 has 11 amino acids.

This clonotype has more than one count but fewer than ten. This chain connects TRBV4-3 to TRBJ2-7, with D possibly matching TRBD1 (6 bases). CDR1 LGHNA and CDR2 YSLEER come from the germline V gene. The V end lost 1 base, the J end lost 0 bases, and 13 bases lay between the germline ends. The CDR3 is 16 amino acids. CDR3 sequence: CASSQGPGVRSYEQYF. CDR3 DNA: TGCGCCAGCAGCCAAGGCCCAGGGGTTCGCTCCTACGAGCAGTACTTC.

This clonotype was seen many times. The CDR3 nucleotides are TGTGCCAGCACCCTCACCCTACGGGACGGCGAACTGTTTTTT. This gives the protein CASTLTLRDGELFF. This rearrangement joins TRBV28 to TRBJ1-4, with D perhaps matching TRBD1 (5 bases). Trimming removed 7 bases at V and 12 bases at J, with 21 bases between. Germline V CDR1 and CDR2: MDHEN, SYDVKM. The CDR3 runs to 14 residues.

This clonotype was recorded a few times. The J gene is TRBJ2-7, the V gene TRBV7-2; D gene unclear. V shed 3 bases and J shed 3 bases, with 9 bases lying between them. Looked up from germline, CDR1 is SGHTA and CDR2 is FQGNSA. The CDR3 sequence is 13 residues long. For the CDR3, the DNA is TGTGCCAGCAGCTTGGGTCCGGTCTACGAGCAGTACTTC. Translated, it gives CASSLGPVYEQYF.

The chain carries TRBV9 and TRBJ2-5; D is unresolved. Trimming left V 4 bases short and J 11 bases short, with 21 bases between. Germline loops: CDR1 SGDLS, CDR2 YYNGEE. This CDR3 is 14 amino acids long. CDR3 nucleotides: TGTGCCAGCAGCCGTGACGCAGTGAACAATGAGCAGTACTTC. Amino acid sequence: CASSRDAVNNEQYF.

Comment on this clonotype: An end of the junction differs from the germline gene, which may be a read error. The rearrangement links TRBV5-1 to TRBJ2-2, with D unresolved. Per germline, CDR1 SGHRS and CDR2 YFSETQ. The CDR3 is 14 amino acids. Written as DNA, the CDR3 is TGCGCCAGCAGCTTGTCTTGGAACAACGGGGAGCTGTTTTTT. This gives the protein CASSLSWNNGELFF.

For this clonotype: A much more abundant neighbour one base away suggests this may be a read error. This chain uses TRBV20-1 with TRBJ2-5; 11 nucleotides agree with TRBD2. The J call may be wrong; the DNA end is better matched by TRBJ2-1. The CDR3 length is 14 residues. The germline CDR1 and CDR2 sequences are DFQATT and SNEGSKA (reference sequence). Here the CDR3 reads CSAGTSGKQETQFF. CDR3 in DNA: TGCAGTGCCGGGACTAGCGGAAAACAAGAGACCCAGTTCTTC.

The chain has TRBV5-6 and TRBJ1-5, with TRBD1 identical over 7 bases. After removal of 4 bases from V and 5 bases from J, the junction contained 9 bases not matched to a gene. The germline V gene has CDR1 SGHDT and CDR2 YYEEEE. The CDR3 consists of 15 residues. CDR3 nucleotide sequence: TGTGCCAGCAGCAAAAGCGACAGGGAGTATCAGCCCCAGCATTTT. It translates to CASSKSDREYQPQHF.

The chain joins TRBV4-2 to TRBJ2-4; D call uncertain. Germline V gene data show CDR1 as LGHNA and CDR2 as YNFKEQ. Trimming shortened V by 0 bases and J by 0 bases, and 12 bases separated the two germline ends. CDR3 size: 17 residues. The CDR3 DNA follows: TGTGCCAGCAGCCAAGACGGTAACGGTGGAGCCAAAAACATTCAGTACTTC. Translated, it gives CASSQDGNGGAKNIQYF.

The chain carries TRBV5-6 and TRBJ2-5; D is ambiguous. Trimming removed 0 bases at V and 1 base at J, with 10 bases between. Germline V CDR1 and CDR2: SGHDT, YYEEEE. The CDR3 is 15 residues long. The CDR3 spells CASSLAGRIQETQYF. The CDR3 DNA reads as TGTGCCAGCAGCTTGGCAGGCAGGATCCAAGAGACCCAGTACTTC.

The chain links TRBV6-2 or TRBV6-3 to TRBJ2-5; D gene ambiguous. V was shortened by 7 bases and J by 4 bases, with 13 bases between the two germline ends. CDR1 and CDR2 (germline): MNHEY, SVGEGT. There are 13 residues in the CDR3. CDR3 DNA sequence: TGTGCCAGCAACGAGGTCGGCAGAGAGACCCAGTACTTC. Translating gives CASNEVGRETQYF.

The chain is built from TRBV7-2 and TRBJ2-7; D gene unclear. Germline V lookup: CDR1 SGHTA, CDR2 FQGNSA. Trimming removed 0 bases from V and 7 bases from J, with 22 bases in between. The CDR3 covers 17 residues. CDR3: CASSLALPSSSYNEQYF. DNA for the CDR3: TGTGCCAGCAGCTTAGCTCTACCCTCGAGCTCCTACAATGAGCAGTACTTC.

The rearrangement links TRBV7-2 to TRBJ2-7, with TRBD2 matching 9 bases. This CDR3 spans 14 amino acids. CDR1 is SGHTA and CDR2 is FQGNSA in the germline V gene. J was trimmed by 3 bases and V by 6 bases; bases with no gene match: 6. Written as DNA, the CDR3 is TGTGCCAGCAGATCCCCGCGGGAGGGCTACGAGCAGTACTTC. Translating it yields CASRSPREGYEQYF.

The chain uses TRBV6-2 or TRBV6-3 and TRBJ1-2; 8 bases are a match to TRBD1. From germline, CDR1 is MNHEY and CDR2 SVGEGT. Losses at the gene ends were 2 bases for V and 2 bases for J; bases not matched to a gene: 10. There are 17 residues in the CDR3. CDR3 DNA: TGTGCCAGCAGTTACAGGCAGGGGGCTATGAGGAACTATGGCTACACCTTC. This gives the protein CASSYRQGAMRNYGYTF.

This sequence joins TRBV28 and TRBJ2-1; maybe TRBD2 (6 bases). The CDR3 length is 12 residues. With 6 bases removed from V and 15 bases from J, the gap between germline ends came to 18 bases. Germline loops: CDR1 MDHEN, CDR2 SYDVKM. CDR3 protein: CASSTTRRGPFF. The CDR3, as DNA: TGTGCCAGCAGCACGACTAGGCGCGGGCCGTTCTTC. Looking up the rest from reference TRBV28 and TRBJ2-1 gives the full variable domain: DVKVTQSSRYLVKRTGEKVFLECVQDMDHENMFWYRQDPGLGLRLIYFSYDVKMKEKGDIPEGYSVSREKKERFSLILESASTNQTSMYLCASSTTRRGPFFGPGTRLTVL.

This clonotype was observed many times. This rearrangement joins TRBV12-3 or TRBV12-4 to TRBJ2-7; D might be TRBD1 (5 bases). The V end lost 1 base, the J end lost 4 bases, and 11 bases lay between the germline ends. The CDR3 length is 14 residues. The CDR3 sequence: CASSLGKGSYEQYF. In DNA form, the CDR3 reads TGTGCCAGCAGTTTAGGCAAGGGGTCATACGAGCAGTACTTC.

This clonotype was counted only a few times. The chain employs TRBV12-3 or TRBV12-4 and TRBJ2-7, with D tentatively TRBD1 or TRBD2 (5 bases each). The CDR3 length is 14 residues. Deletions cut 6 bases from V and 5 bases from J, with 17 bases between. The CDR3 DNA reads TGTGCCAGCAGCCAGGGAAACTGGGACCACGAGCAGTACTTC. This gives the protein CASSQGNWDHEQYF.

J is TRBJ2-1 and V is TRBV5-1, with unresolved D. CDR3 length: 15 amino acids. Germline loops: CDR1 SGHRS, CDR2 YFSETQ. Trimming cost V 2 bases and J 5 bases, with 14 bases left between them. The CDR3 DNA is TGCGCCAGCAGCTTAGCCCCAACCCCTAACAATGAGCAGTTCTTC. This encodes CASSLAPTPNNEQFF.

A word on this clonotype: A read error is possible here, since a much larger clone lies one base away. The chain links TRBV29-1 to TRBJ2-3; D is tentatively TRBD1 or TRBD2 (6 bases each). The CDR3 covers 13 residues. V lost 7 bases and J lost 4, with 15 bases in between. Germline V gene sequence: CDR1 SQVTM, CDR2 ANQGSEA. For the CDR3, the DNA is TGCAGCGCAGCCGCAAGGGGGGCAGATACGCAGTATTTT. Amino acid sequence: CSAAARGADTQYF.

The sample holds a few counts of this clonotype. The chain uses TRBV6-2 or TRBV6-3 and TRBJ2-2; the match to TRBD1 covers 8 bases. Trimming removed 6 bases from V and 3 bases from J; junction bases left unmatched: 6. Germline CDR1 MNHEY, CDR2 SVGEGT. There are 15 residues in the CDR3. Here the CDR3 reads CASSHGQGDTGELFF. In nucleotides, the CDR3 is TGTGCCAGCAGCCACGGACAGGGCGACACCGGGGAGCTGTTTTTT.